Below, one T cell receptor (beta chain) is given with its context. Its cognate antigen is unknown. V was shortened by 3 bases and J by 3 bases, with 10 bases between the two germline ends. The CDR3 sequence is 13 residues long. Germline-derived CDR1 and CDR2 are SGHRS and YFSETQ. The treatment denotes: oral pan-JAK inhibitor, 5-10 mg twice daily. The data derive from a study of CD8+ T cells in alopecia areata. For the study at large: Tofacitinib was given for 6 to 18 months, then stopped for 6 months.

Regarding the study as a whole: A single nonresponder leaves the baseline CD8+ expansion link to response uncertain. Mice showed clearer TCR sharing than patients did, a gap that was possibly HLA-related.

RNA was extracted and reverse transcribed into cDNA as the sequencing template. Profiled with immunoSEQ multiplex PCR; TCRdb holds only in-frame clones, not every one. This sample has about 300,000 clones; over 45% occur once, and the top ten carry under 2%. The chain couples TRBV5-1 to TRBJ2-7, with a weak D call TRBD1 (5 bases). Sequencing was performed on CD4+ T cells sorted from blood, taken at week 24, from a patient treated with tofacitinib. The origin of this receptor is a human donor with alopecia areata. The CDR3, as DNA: TGCGCCAGCAGCTATCAAGACAGCTACGAGCAGTACTTC. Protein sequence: CASSYQDSYEQYF.